This T cell receptor (beta chain) appears in the sequencing data of a study of CD8+ T cells in alopecia areata. V lost 0 bases, J lost 10 bases, and 10 bases lay in between. Per germline, CDR1 PRHDT and CDR2 FYEKMQ (reference sequence). The CDR3 covers 13 residues. About this clone itself: Its specificity is unknown.

From alopecia areata patients, lesional scalp punch biopsies and peripheral blood were collected. Study-wide results and caveats: Scalp data also include sequences from resident alphabeta T cells of normal skin. Patients shared TCRs less clearly than mice did, possibly for HLA-related reasons. An increase in clonality over normal scalp was evident in lesional scalp, especially alopecia totalis/universalis.

Sequencing used cDNA as its template, made by extracting RNA and reverse transcribing it. Clones were read by immunoSEQ multiplex PCR, and TCRdb kept only the in-frame ones, dropping some. The table has around 34,000 clones, roughly 50% seen once. The sequenced material came from NKG2D-high CD8+ T cells sorted from blood. This chain joins TRBV13 and TRBJ2-1, with no clear D. The source of this sequence is a human donor with alopecia areata. For the CDR3, the DNA is TGTGCCAGCAGCTTAGGCCGTACCAAAGAGCAGTTCTTC. Residues: CASSLGRTKEQFF.